The T cell receptor (beta chain) described here comes from a study of T cells in Graves' hyperthyroidism and ophthalmopathy. Absence of ophthalmopathy progression within 18 months defined stable Graves' hyperthyroidism. Exclusion of patients followed from uncontrolled infection, other autoimmune disease, pregnancy or lactation. Germline assignment: CDR1 ENHRY and CDR2 SYGVKD. From its first to its last residue, the CDR3 has 11 amino acids. TCR beta CDR3 sequences were amplified from RNA transcripts. The HTBI primer set drove a first-round RT-PCR of the TCR CDR3. MiXCR, run by TCRdb on the multiplex PCR reads, gives a single entry per CDR3 protein. The data contain roughly 710,000 distinct CDR3 sequences, roughly 32% of them singletons. As regards this clonotype: The conserved closing phenylalanine or tryptophan is absent in this CDR3, likely reflecting a read error. The DNA is left out, because the CDR3 cannot be placed on it with certainty; the CDR3 is given as TCRdb lists it.

V and J are TRBV10-3 and TRBJ2-5; TRBD1 is the table's D call, not checked against the DNA. The sample consisted of blood. The clonotype comes from a middle-aged woman with Graves' hyperthyroidism. The CDR3 protein is CAIRPTGGSNT.